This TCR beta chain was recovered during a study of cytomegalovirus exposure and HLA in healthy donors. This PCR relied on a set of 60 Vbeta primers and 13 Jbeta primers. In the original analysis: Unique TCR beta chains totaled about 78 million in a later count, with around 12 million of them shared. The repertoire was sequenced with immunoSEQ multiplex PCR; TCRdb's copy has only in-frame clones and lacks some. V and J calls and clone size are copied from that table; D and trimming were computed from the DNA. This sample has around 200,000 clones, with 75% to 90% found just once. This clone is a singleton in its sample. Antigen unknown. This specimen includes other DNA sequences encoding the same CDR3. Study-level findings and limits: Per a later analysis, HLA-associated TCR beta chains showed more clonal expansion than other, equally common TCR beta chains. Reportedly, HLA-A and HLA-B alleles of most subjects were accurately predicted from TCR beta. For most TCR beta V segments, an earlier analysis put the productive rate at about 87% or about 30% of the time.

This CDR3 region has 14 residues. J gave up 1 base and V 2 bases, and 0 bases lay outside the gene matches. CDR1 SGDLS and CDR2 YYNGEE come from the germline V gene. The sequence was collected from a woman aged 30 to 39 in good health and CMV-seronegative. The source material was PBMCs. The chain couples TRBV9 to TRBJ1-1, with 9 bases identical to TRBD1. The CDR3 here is CASSVTGGNTEAFF. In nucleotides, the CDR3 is TGTGCCAGCAGCGTGACAGGGGGGAACACTGAAGCTTTCTTT.